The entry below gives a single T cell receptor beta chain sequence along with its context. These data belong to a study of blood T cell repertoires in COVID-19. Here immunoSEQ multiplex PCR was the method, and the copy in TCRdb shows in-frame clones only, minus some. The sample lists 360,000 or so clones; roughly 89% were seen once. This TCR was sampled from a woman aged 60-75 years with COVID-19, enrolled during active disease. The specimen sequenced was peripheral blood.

CDR3 sequence reads: CSAGGQGGGYTF. In DNA, the CDR3 is TGCAGCGCTGGAGGGCAGGGCGGAGGCTACACCTTC. The J gene is TRBJ1-2, the V gene TRBV29-1; a possible D gene is TRBD1 (5 bases). The V gene's germline CDR1 is SQVTM and CDR2 ANQGSEA. This CDR3 has 12 residues. The V and J ends lost 7 bases and 8 bases respectively, with 17 bases between them.